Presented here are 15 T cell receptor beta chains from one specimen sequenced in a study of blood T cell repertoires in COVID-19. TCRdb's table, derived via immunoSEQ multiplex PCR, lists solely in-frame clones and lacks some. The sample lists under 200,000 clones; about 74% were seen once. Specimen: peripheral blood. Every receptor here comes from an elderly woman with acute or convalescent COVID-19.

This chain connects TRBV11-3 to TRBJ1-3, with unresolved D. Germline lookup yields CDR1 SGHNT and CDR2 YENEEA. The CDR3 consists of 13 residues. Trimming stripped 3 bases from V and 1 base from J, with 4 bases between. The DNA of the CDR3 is TGTGCCAGCAGCTTTAGTTCTGGAAACACCATATATTTT. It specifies CASSFSSGNTIYF.

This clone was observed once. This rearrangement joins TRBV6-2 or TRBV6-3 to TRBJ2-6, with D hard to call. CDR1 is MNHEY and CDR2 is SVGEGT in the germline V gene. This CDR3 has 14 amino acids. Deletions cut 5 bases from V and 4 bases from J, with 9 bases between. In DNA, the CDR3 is TGTGCCAGCAGTCAGGATCTAGGGGCCAACGTCCTGACTTTC. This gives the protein CASSQDLGANVLTF.

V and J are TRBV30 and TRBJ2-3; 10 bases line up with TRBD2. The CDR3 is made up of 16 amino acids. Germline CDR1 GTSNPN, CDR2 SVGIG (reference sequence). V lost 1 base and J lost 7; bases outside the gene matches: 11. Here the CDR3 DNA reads TGTGCCTGGAGTGCCCTTGGGGCTAGCGGGAGCCATACGCAGTATTTT. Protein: CAWSALGASGSHTQYF.

The CDR3 here is CAISHSGTGGEKTQYF. CDR3 sequence (DNA): TGTGCCATCAGTCACTCCGGGACAGGGGGCGAGAAGACCCAGTACTTC. This sequence joins TRBV10-3 and TRBJ2-5, with TRBD1 matching over 12 bases. The ends lost 5 bases at V and 6 bases at J; junction bases unmatched: 10. This CDR3 is 16 amino acids long. The germline V gene has CDR1 ENHRY and CDR2 SYGVKD.

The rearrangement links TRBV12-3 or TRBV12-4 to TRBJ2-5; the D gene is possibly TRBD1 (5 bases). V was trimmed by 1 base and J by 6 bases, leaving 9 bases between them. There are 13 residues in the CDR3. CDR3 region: CASSLVGPKTQYF. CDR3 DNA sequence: TGTGCCAGCAGTTTAGTGGGGCCCAAGACCCAGTACTTC.

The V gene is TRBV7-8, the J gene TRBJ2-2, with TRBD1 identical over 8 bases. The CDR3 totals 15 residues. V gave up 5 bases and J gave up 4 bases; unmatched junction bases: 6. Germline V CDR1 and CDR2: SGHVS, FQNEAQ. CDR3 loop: CASSQRTGLTGELFF. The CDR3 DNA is TGTGCCAGCAGCCAAAGGACAGGGCTCACCGGGGAGCTGTTTTTT.

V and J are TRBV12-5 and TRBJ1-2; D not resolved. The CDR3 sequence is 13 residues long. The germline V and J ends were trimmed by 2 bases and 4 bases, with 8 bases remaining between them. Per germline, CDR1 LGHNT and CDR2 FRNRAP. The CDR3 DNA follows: TGTGCTAGTGGTTTGCGGGGATTCTATGGCTACACCTTC. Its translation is CASGLRGFYGYTF.

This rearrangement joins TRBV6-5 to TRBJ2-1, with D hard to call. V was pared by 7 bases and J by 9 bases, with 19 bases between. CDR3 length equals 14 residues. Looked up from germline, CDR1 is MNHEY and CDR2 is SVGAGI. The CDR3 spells CASIRQGETGEQFF. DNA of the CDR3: TGTGCCAGCATCCGCCAAGGAGAGACGGGTGAGCAGTTCTTC.

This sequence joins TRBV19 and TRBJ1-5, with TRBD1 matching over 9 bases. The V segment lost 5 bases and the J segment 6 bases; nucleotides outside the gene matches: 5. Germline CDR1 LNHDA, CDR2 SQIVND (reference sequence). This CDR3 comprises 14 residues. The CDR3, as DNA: TGTGCCAGTAGTGGCGACAGGGGGAGTCAGCCCCAGCATTTT. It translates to CASSGDRGSQPQHF.

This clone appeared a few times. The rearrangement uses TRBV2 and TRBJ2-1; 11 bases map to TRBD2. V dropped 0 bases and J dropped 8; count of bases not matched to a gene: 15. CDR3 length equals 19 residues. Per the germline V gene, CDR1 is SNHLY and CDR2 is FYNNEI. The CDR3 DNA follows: TGTGCCAGCAGTGAAGCTAGCGGGAGGGCGGGTTGGATTCGCGATGAGCAGTTCTTC. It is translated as CASSEASGRAGWIRDEQFF.

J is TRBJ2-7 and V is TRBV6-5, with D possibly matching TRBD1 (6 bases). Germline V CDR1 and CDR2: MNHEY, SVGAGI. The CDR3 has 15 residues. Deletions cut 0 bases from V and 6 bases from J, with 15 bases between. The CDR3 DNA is TGTGCCAGCAGTTACTCACAGGGCCCCCTAGGCGAGCAGTACTTC. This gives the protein CASSYSQGPLGEQYF.

CDR3: CASSAGLAKGEQFF. The CDR3 DNA reads TGTGCCAGCAGCGCGGGACTAGCTAAGGGAGAGCAGTTCTTC. This chain connects TRBV9 to TRBJ2-1, with 9 bases aligning to TRBD2. This CDR3 is built from 14 residues. V was pared by 3 bases and J by 10 bases, with 8 bases of the junction left unmatched. Germline V gene lookup returns CDR1 SGDLS and CDR2 YYNGEE.

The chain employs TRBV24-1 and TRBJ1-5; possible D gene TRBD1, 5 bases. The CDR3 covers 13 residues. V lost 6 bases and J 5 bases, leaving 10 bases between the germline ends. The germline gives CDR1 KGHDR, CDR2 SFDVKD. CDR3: CATSYGGDQPQHF. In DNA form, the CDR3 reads TGTGCCACCAGTTATGGGGGGGATCAGCCCCAGCATTTT.

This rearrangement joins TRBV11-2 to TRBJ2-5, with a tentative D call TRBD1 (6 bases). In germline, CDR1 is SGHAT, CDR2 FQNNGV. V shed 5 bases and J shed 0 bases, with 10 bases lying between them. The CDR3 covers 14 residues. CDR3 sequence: CASSQGQDQETQYF. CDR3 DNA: TGTGCCAGCAGCCAGGGACAAGACCAAGAGACCCAGTACTTC.

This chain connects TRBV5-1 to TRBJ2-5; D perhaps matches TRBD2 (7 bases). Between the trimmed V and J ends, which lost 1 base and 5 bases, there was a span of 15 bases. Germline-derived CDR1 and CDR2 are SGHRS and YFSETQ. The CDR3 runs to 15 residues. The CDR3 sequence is CASSLTMGGAETQYF. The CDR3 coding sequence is TGCGCCAGCAGCTTGACCATGGGGGGGGCTGAGACCCAGTACTTC.